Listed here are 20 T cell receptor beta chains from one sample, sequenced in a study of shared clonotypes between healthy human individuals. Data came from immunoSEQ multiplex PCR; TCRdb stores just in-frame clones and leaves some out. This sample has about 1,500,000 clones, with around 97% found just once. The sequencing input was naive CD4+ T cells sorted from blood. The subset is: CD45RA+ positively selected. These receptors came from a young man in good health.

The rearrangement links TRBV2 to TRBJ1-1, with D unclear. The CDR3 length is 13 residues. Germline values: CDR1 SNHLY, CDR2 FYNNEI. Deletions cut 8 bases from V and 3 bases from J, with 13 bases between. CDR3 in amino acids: CASRRLRDTEAFF. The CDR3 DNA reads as TGTGCCAGCCGCAGGTTACGGGACACTGAAGCTTTCTTT.

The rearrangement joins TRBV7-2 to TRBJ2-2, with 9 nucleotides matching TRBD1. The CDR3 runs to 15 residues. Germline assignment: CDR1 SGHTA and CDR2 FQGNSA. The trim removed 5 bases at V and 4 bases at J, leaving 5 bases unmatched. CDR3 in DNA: TGTGCCAGCAGCAGGGACAGGGTGGCCACCGGGGAGCTGTTTTTT. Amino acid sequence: CASSRDRVATGELFF.

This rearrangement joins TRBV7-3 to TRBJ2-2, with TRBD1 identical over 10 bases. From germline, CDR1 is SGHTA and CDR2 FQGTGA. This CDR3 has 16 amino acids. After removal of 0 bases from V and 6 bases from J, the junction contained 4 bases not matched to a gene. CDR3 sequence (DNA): TGTGCCAGCAGCTTAACCGGGACAGGGGATCCCGGGGAGCTGTTTTTT. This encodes CASSLTGTGDPGELFF.

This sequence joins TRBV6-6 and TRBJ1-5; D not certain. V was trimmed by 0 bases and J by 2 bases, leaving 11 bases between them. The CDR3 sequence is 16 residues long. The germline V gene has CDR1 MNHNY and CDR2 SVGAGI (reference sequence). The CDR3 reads CASSYSTWGGNQPQHF. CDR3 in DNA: TGTGCCAGCAGTTACTCGACCTGGGGTGGCAATCAGCCCCAGCATTTT.

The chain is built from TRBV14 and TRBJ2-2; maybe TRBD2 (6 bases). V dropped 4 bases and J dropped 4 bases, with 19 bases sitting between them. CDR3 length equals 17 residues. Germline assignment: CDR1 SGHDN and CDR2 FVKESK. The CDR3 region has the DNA TGTGCCAGCAGCCTTGGGACTCCCCGTACAGGCACCGGGGAGCTGTTTTTT. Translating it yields CASSLGTPRTGTGELFF.

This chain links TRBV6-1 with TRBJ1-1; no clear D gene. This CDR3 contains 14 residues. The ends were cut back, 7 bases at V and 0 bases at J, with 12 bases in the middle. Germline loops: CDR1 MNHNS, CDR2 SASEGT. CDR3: CASTGTPMNTEAFF. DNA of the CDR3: TGTGCCAGCACCGGAACTCCGATGAACACTGAAGCTTTCTTT.

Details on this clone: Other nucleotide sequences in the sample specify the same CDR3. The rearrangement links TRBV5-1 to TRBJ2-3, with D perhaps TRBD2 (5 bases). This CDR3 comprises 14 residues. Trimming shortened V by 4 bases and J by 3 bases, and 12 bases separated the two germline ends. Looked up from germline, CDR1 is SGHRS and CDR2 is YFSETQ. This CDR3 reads CASSRRGGTDTQYF. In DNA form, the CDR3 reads TGCGCCAGCAGCCGCCGGGGTGGTACAGATACGCAGTATTTT.

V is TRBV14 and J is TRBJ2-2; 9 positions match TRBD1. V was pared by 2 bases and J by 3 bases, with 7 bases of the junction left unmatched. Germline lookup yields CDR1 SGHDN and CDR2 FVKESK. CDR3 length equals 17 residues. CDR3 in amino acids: CASSQLTGTGHTGELFF. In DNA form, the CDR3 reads TGTGCCAGCAGCCAACTGACCGGGACAGGGCACACCGGGGAGCTGTTTTTT.

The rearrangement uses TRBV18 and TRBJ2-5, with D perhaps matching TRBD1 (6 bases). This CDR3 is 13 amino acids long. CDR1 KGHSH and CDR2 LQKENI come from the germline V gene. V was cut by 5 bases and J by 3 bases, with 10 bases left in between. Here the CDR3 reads CASSKAGEETQYF. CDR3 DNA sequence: TGTGCCAGCTCAAAAGCAGGGGAAGAGACCCAGTACTTC.

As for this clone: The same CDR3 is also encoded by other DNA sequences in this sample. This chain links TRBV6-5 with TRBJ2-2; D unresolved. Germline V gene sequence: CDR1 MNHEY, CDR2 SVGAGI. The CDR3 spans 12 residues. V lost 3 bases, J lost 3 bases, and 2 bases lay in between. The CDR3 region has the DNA TGTGCCAGCAGTTATCACACCGGGGAGCTGTTTTTT. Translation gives CASSYHTGELFF.

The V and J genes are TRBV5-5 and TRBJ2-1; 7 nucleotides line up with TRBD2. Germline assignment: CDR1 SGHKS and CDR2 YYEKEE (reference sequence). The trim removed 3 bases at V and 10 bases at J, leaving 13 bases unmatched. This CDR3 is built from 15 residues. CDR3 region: CASSWDYEGLLEQFF. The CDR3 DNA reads TGTGCCAGCAGCTGGGACTACGAGGGCCTCCTCGAGCAGTTCTTC.

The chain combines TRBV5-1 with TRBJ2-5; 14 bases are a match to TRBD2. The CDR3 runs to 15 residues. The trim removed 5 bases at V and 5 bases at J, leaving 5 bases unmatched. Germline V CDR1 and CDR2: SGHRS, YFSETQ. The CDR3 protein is CASRAGLAGVETQYF. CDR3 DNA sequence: TGCGCCAGCAGGGCGGGACTAGCGGGAGTCGAGACCCAGTACTTC. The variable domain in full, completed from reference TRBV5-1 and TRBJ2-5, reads KAGVTQTPRYLIKTRGQQVTLSCSPISGHRSVSWYQQTPGQGLQFLFEYFSETQRNKGNFPGRFSGRQFSNSRSEMNVSTLELGDSALYLCASRAGLAGVETQYFGPGTRLLVL.

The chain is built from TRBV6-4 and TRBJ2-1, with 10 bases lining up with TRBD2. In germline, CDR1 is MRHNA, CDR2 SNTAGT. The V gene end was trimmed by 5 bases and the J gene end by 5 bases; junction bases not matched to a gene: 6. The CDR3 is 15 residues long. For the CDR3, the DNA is TGTGCCAGCAGTCCTAGCGGGAGCCTTCACAATGAGCAGTTCTTC. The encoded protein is CASSPSGSLHNEQFF.

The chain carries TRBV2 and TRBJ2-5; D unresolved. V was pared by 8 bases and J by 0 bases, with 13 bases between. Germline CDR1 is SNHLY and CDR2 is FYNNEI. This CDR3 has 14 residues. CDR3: CASHLFGYQETQYF. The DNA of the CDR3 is TGTGCCAGCCACCTGTTTGGGTACCAAGAGACCCAGTACTTC. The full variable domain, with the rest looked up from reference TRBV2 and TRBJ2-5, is EPEVTQTPSHQVTQMGQEVILRCVPISNHLYFYWYRQILGQKVEFLVSFYNNEISEKSEIFDDQFSVERPDGSNFTLKIRSTKLEDSAMYFCASHLFGYQETQYFGPGTRLLVL.

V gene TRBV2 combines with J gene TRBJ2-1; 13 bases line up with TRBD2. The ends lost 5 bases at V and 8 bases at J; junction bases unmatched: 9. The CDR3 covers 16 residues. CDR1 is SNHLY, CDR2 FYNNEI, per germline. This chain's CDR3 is CASSLTTSGRADEQFF. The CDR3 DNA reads TGTGCCAGCAGTCTGACCACTAGCGGGAGGGCCGATGAGCAGTTCTTC.

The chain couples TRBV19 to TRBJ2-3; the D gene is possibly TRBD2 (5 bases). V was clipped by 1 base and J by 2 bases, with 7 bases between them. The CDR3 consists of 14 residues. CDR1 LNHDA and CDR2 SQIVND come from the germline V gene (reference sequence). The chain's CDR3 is CASSIAGTTDTQYF. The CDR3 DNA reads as TGTGCCAGTAGTATAGCGGGAACCACAGATACGCAGTATTTT.

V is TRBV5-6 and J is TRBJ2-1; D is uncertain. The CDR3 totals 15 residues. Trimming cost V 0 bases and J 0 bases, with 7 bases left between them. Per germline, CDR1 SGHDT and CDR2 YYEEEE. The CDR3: CASSLGRSSYNEQFF. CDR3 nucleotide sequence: TGTGCCAGCAGCTTGGGCCGGAGCTCCTACAATGAGCAGTTCTTC.

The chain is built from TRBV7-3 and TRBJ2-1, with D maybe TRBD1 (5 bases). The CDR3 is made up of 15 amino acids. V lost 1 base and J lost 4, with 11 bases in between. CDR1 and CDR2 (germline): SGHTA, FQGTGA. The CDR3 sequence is CASSLKPQVYNEQFF. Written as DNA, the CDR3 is TGTGCCAGCAGCTTAAAGCCACAGGTTTACAATGAGCAGTTCTTC. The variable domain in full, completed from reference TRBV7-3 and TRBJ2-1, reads GAGVSQTPSNKVTEKGKYVELRCDPISGHTALYWYRQSLGQGPEFLIYFQGTGAADDSGLPNDRFFAVRPEGSVSTLKIQRTERGDSAVYLCASSLKPQVYNEQFFGPGTRLTVL.

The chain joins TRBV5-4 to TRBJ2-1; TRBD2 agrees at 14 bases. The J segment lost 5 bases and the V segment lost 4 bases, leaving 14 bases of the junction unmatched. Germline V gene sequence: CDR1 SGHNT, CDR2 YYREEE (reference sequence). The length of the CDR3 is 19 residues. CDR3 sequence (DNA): TGTGCCAGCAGCCGCGGGACTAGCGGGAGATCAGTAACCCACAATGAGCAGTTCTTC. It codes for CASSRGTSGRSVTHNEQFF. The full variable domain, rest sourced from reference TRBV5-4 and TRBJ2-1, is ETGVTQSPTHLIKTRGQQVTLRCSSQSGHNTVSWYQQALGQGPQFIFQYYREEENGRGNFPPRFSGLQFPNYSSELNVNALELDDSALYLCASSRGTSGRSVTHNEQFFGPGTRLTVL.

This CDR3 is CASSLLQTRTGELFF. The CDR3 nucleotides read TGTGCCAGCAGTTTATTGCAAACCAGGACCGGGGAGCTGTTTTTT. This chain links TRBV28 with TRBJ2-2; D not resolved. Trimming took 1 base from V and 5 from J, leaving 11 bases between them. In germline, CDR1 is MDHEN, CDR2 SYDVKM. The CDR3 sequence is 15 residues long.